Each of the 32 T cell receptor beta chains below was sequenced from the same sample in a study of blood T cell repertoires in COVID-19 (dated by TCRdb to 2018 to 2021). Library preparation employed the immunoSEQ multiplex PCR assay. TCRdb retrieved this table from immuneACCESS and kept in-frame rearrangements only. Not all clones are present; in checked studies, unresolved V genes account for under half, and no reason is known for the remainder. This sample comprises tens of thousands of clones, 80% to 90% of them detected only once. The top ten clones comprise over 15% of the sample. The specimen sequenced was peripheral blood. The source is a woman in her sixties with acute or convalescent COVID-19.

The V and J genes are TRBV15 and TRBJ2-5; possible D gene TRBD1, 5 bases. Trimming stripped 0 bases from V and 5 bases from J, with 13 bases between. In germline, CDR1 is LNHNV, CDR2 YYDKDF (reference sequence). The CDR3 consists of 15 residues. As DNA, the CDR3 is TGTGCCACCAGCAGAGATCTCAGGGTTAGTGAGACCCAGTACTTC. It specifies CATSRDLRVSETQYF.

This clone was seen once. The V gene is TRBV24-1, the J gene TRBJ1-5; D is uncertain. Trimming pared 1 base from V and 6 bases from J, leaving 9 bases between. Per germline, CDR1 KGHDR and CDR2 SFDVKD. The CDR3 totals 14 residues. CDR3 nucleotides: TGTGCCACCAGTGATTTATGGAGTGGTCAGCCCCAGCATTTT. Translated: CATSDLWSGQPQHF.

The chain combines TRBV6-2 or TRBV6-3 with TRBJ1-2; D unclear. Germline V gene lookup returns CDR1 MNHEY and CDR2 SVGEGT. There are 13 residues in the CDR3. Trimming took off 1 base at V and 5 bases at J, with 8 bases between the two ends. The CDR3 spells CASSYWQKYGYTF. The CDR3 coding sequence is TGTGCCAGCAGTTACTGGCAGAAATATGGCTACACCTTC.

This clone was seen a few times. This chain connects TRBV10-3 to TRBJ1-1; D gene ambiguous. The CDR3 runs to 16 residues. V lost 3 bases and J 0 bases, leaving 14 bases between the germline ends. Germline assignment: CDR1 ENHRY and CDR2 SYGVKD. The CDR3 bases are TGTGCCATCAGTGAAAAAGGGAGTCAGCTGAACACTGAAGCTTTCTTT. Translating gives CAISEKGSQLNTEAFF.

This chain connects TRBV5-1 to TRBJ2-3; 7 bases are a match to TRBD2. Germline V gene data show CDR1 as SGHRS and CDR2 as YFSETQ. Trimming at V came to 1 base and at J to 2 bases, leaving 7 bases not matched to a gene. There are 16 residues in the CDR3. CDR3 coding DNA: TGCGCCAGCAGCTTGAGGGCACTAGCGAACACAGATACGCAGTATTTT. It codes for CASSLRALANTDTQYF.

This clone occurred once. The chain is built from TRBV11-2 and TRBJ2-7; tentatively, D is TRBD2 (6 bases). This CDR3 comprises 20 residues. V was cut by 0 bases and J by 12 bases, with 36 bases left in between. Germline V gives CDR1 SGHAT, CDR2 FQNNGV. This CDR3 is CASSLDMKWSPGTRPFIGYV. The CDR3 nucleotides read TGTGCCAGCAGCTTAGATATGAAGTGGTCTCCCGGGACTCGGCCTTTTATCGGGTACGTC.

This chain links TRBV30 with TRBJ1-1; D is ambiguous. Trimming pared 4 bases from V and 7 bases from J, leaving 7 bases between. CDR1 is GTSNPN, CDR2 SVGIG, per germline (reference sequence). CDR3 length: 10 amino acids. CDR3 in DNA: TGTGCCTGGATACGGGATGAAGCTTTCTTT. Translated, it gives CAWIRDEAFF.

In this sample, this clone turned up once. The J gene is TRBJ1-5, the V gene TRBV2; D is unresolved. This CDR3 region has 13 residues. CDR1 and CDR2 (germline): SNHLY, FYNNEI. V lost 8 bases and J 0 bases, leaving 8 bases between the germline ends. The CDR3 nucleotides read TGTGCCAGCCGGAGGTCTAGCAATCAGCCCCAGCATTTT. It translates to CASRRSSNQPQHF.

The chain has TRBV11-2 and TRBJ2-7; no clear D. Germline V CDR1 and CDR2: SGHAT, FQNNGV. V was cut by 0 bases and J by 0 bases, with 9 bases left in between. The length of the CDR3 is 15 residues. CDR3 sequence (DNA): TGTGCCAGCAGCTTAGACAGTAGCCTCTCCTACGAGCAGTACTTC. Translation gives CASSLDSSLSYEQYF.

The chain combines TRBV27 with TRBJ1-6, with TRBD1 matching 12 bases. CDR1 MNHEY and CDR2 SMNVEV come from the germline V gene (reference sequence). V dropped 6 bases and J dropped 9; count of bases not matched to a gene: 6. This CDR3 is built from 15 residues. This CDR3 reads CASSPGQGAGSPLHF. The CDR3 region has the DNA TGTGCCAGCAGCCCGGGACAGGGGGCCGGTTCACCCCTCCACTTT.

V is TRBV7-2 and J is TRBJ2-2; tentatively, D is TRBD1 (5 bases). The CDR3 has 14 amino acids. V was trimmed by 5 bases and J by 3 bases, leaving 10 bases between them. Germline V gene lookup returns CDR1 SGHTA and CDR2 FQGNSA. The CDR3 sequence is CASSPDRYTGELFF. CDR3 sequence (DNA): TGTGCCAGCAGCCCTGACAGATACACCGGGGAGCTGTTTTTT.

The J gene is TRBJ1-2, the V gene TRBV2; D might be TRBD1 (6 bases). CDR3 length: 14 residues. Germline loops: CDR1 SNHLY, CDR2 FYNNEI. Trimming cost V 3 bases and J 3 bases, with 11 bases left between them. CDR3 nucleotides: TGTGCCAGCAGTGATGGGGGCGTGGACTATGGCTACACCTTC. Amino acids: CASSDGGVDYGYTF.

The chain links TRBV10-2 to TRBJ2-7; tentative D call: TRBD1 (5 bases). Germline CDR1 reads WSHSY; CDR2 reads SAAADI. Trimming pared 5 bases from V and 6 bases from J, leaving 11 bases between. The CDR3 contains 12 residues. This chain's CDR3 is CASSFDRSEQYF. CDR3 bases: TGCGCCAGCAGTTTCGACAGAAGCGAGCAGTACTTC.

The J gene is TRBJ2-1, the V gene TRBV10-3; 7 nucleotides agree with TRBD2. The CDR3 covers 13 residues. Trimming cost V 0 bases and J 10 bases; bases outside gene matches: 3. Germline CDR1 and CDR2: ENHRY and SYGVKD. CDR3 sequence (DNA): TGTGCCATCAGTGAGTCCGCGGGGGACGAGCAGTTCTTC. The encoded protein is CAISESAGDEQFF.

The chain carries TRBV10-3 and TRBJ1-1; D possibly corresponds to TRBD1 (5 bases). Trimming removed 3 bases from V and 1 base from J, with 12 bases in between. From germline, CDR1 is ENHRY and CDR2 SYGVKD. This CDR3 has 15 amino acids. The CDR3, as DNA: TGTGCCATCAGTGACCCGCCGACAGCGAACACTGAAGCTTTCTTT. The encoded protein is CAISDPPTANTEAFF.

This clone has only one observation. The gene calls are TRBV2 and TRBJ2-5; D is possibly TRBD1 (5 bases). CDR3 length: 14 residues. CDR1 and CDR2 (germline): SNHLY, FYNNEI. The CDR3 spells CALHQGTQGETQYF. DNA of the CDR3: TGTGCTCTCCACCAAGGTACCCAGGGAGAGACCCAGTACTTC.

The rearrangement links TRBV24-1 to TRBJ1-2, with D hard to call. The ends were cut back, 3 bases at V and 1 base at J, with 17 bases in the middle. Germline loops: CDR1 KGHDR, CDR2 SFDVKD. CDR3 length equals 17 residues. CDR3 region: CATSDTGPQGGNYGYTF. The CDR3 DNA reads as TGTGCCACCAGTGATACCGGGCCCCAAGGAGGTAACTATGGCTACACCTTC.

The chain combines TRBV6-5 with TRBJ2-4; weak D call: TRBD1 (5 bases). This CDR3 comprises 14 residues. Trimming left V 5 bases short and J 0 bases short, with 8 bases between. Germline V gives CDR1 MNHEY, CDR2 SVGAGI. DNA for the CDR3: TGTGCCAGCAGTAAGGGGTTAGCCAAAAACATTCAGTACTTC. As protein: CASSKGLAKNIQYF.

This clone was counted once. The chain couples TRBV19 to TRBJ2-7; TRBD1 matches 11 bases. The CDR3 length is 13 residues. Germline V lookup: CDR1 LNHDA, CDR2 SQIVND (reference sequence). Trimming removed 6 bases from V and 6 bases from J; junction bases left unmatched: 4. The CDR3 sequence is CASSMDRGREQYV. For the CDR3, the DNA is TGTGCCAGTAGCATGGACAGGGGGCGCGAGCAGTACGTC.

This clone was counted between two and nine times. This sequence joins TRBV5-1 and TRBJ1-1, with TRBD1 matching over 12 bases. Germline V gene data show CDR1 as SGHRS and CDR2 as YFSETQ. J was trimmed by 8 bases and V by 4 bases; bases with no gene match: 3. This CDR3 region has 13 residues. The CDR3 sequence is CASSAGTGGEAFF. CDR3 DNA: TGCGCCAGCAGCGCCGGGACAGGGGGCGAAGCTTTCTTT.

The chain recombines TRBV5-1 with TRBJ1-1; 7 bases agree with TRBD1. CDR1 and CDR2 (germline): SGHRS, YFSETQ. Trimming removed 7 bases from V and 0 bases from J; junction bases left unmatched: 9. The CDR3 is 15 amino acids. As DNA, the CDR3 is TGCGCCAGCGGGACAGACGCCCCGATGAACACTGAAGCTTTCTTT. Its protein is CASGTDAPMNTEAFF.

The genes are TRBV29-1 and TRBJ1-4; no firm D call. The CDR3 is made up of 17 amino acids. Germline CDR1 and CDR2: SQVTM and ANQGSEA. V gave up 4 bases and J gave up 5 bases, with 23 bases separating them. The CDR3 region is CSVVLTPSLLGNEKLFF. The CDR3, as DNA: TGCAGCGTTGTCCTGACCCCTAGTCTACTCGGGAATGAAAAACTGTTTTTT. Filled out from reference TRBV29-1 and TRBJ1-4, the complete variable domain reads SAVISQKPSRDICQRGTSLTIQCQVDSQVTMMFWYRQQPGQSLTLIATANQGSEATYESGFVIDKFPISRPNLTFSTLTVSNMSPEDSSIYLCSVVLTPSLLGNEKLFFGSGTQLSVL.

The chain recombines TRBV12-3 or TRBV12-4 with TRBJ2-7; D might be TRBD2 (6 bases). CDR3 size: 13 residues. V gave up 6 bases and J gave up 6 bases, with 15 bases separating them. CDR3 amino acids: CASSRIRGGEQYV. The CDR3 coding sequence is TGTGCCAGCAGCCGCATTAGGGGAGGCGAGCAGTACGTC.

DNA of the CDR3: TGCGCCAGCAGCTTTTCCGGGAGTAATGAAAAACTGTTTTTT. Translation: CASSFSGSNEKLFF. The chain has TRBV5-1 and TRBJ1-4; D unresolved. The germline V and J ends were trimmed by 2 bases and 4 bases, with 9 bases remaining between them. In germline, CDR1 is SGHRS, CDR2 YFSETQ. This CDR3 spans 14 amino acids. The whole variable domain, filled in from reference TRBV5-1 and TRBJ1-4, reads KAGVTQTPRYLIKTRGQQVTLSCSPISGHRSVSWYQQTPGQGLQFLFEYFSETQRNKGNFPGRFSGRQFSNSRSEMNVSTLELGDSALYLCASSFSGSNEKLFFGSGTQLSVL.

The chain uses TRBV19 and TRBJ1-2; TRBD1 agrees at 7 bases. The CDR3 totals 13 residues. V dropped 6 bases and J dropped 6; count of bases not matched to a gene: 7. CDR1 is LNHDA and CDR2 is SQIVND in the germline V gene (reference sequence). The CDR3 bases are TGTGCCAGTAGCCCCGACAGGGAACATGGCTACACCTTC. Translation: CASSPDREHGYTF.

The CDR3 is CASRSRGPSNQPQHF. CDR3 nucleotide sequence: TGTGCCAGCAGAAGCAGGGGGCCTAGCAATCAGCCCCAGCATTTT. The rearrangement joins TRBV6-5 to TRBJ1-5; TRBD1 matches at 8 bases. The J segment lost 0 bases and the V segment lost 6 bases, leaving 4 bases of the junction unmatched. Germline V lookup: CDR1 MNHEY, CDR2 SVGAGI. CDR3 length equals 15 residues.

The chain has TRBV5-1 and TRBJ1-2; TRBD1 matches 7 bases. The germline V gene has CDR1 SGHRS and CDR2 YFSETQ. The CDR3 loop spans 16 amino acids. V lost 0 bases to trimming and J lost 2 bases; unmatched junction nucleotides: 7. DNA of the CDR3: TGCGCCAGCAGCTTGGGCCAGGGGGTCTCGAACTATGGCTACACCTTC. Amino acid sequence: CASSLGQGVSNYGYTF.

The chain employs TRBV19 and TRBJ2-6; D perhaps matches TRBD1 (6 bases). The CDR3 is 17 residues long. V dropped 3 bases and J dropped 0 bases, with 12 bases sitting between them. Germline V gene lookup returns CDR1 LNHDA and CDR2 SQIVND (reference sequence). CDR3 DNA sequence: TGTGCCAGTAGTATCCCAGGGGACCGCTCTGGGGCCAACGTCCTGACTTTC. It specifies CASSIPGDRSGANVLTF.

This clone was seen more than once but under ten times. The V call is TRBV9, the J call TRBJ2-5, with TRBD2 identical over 10 bases. Trimming took 0 bases from V and 5 from J; bases not matched to a gene: 7. CDR1 is SGDLS and CDR2 is YYNGEE in the germline V gene. The CDR3 consists of 16 residues. The chain's CDR3 is CASSVGIAGGTETQYF. CDR3 nucleotide sequence: TGTGCCAGCAGCGTAGGGATAGCGGGGGGCACGGAGACCCAGTACTTC.

The chain carries TRBV7-2 and TRBJ1-2; D perhaps matches TRBD1 (6 bases). CDR3 length: 14 residues. Germline CDR1 and CDR2: SGHTA and FQGNSA. Trimming removed 1 base at V and 4 bases at J, with 10 bases between. The DNA of the CDR3 is TGTGCCAGCAGCTTAGAGACAGGCGTCTATGGCTACACCTTC. It yields the protein CASSLETGVYGYTF.

V and J are TRBV6-2 or TRBV6-3 and TRBJ1-5; no reliable D call. The V end lost 0 bases, the J end lost 3 bases, and 6 bases lay between the germline ends. CDR1 and CDR2 (germline): MNHEY, SVGEGT. This CDR3 is built from 14 residues. In DNA, the CDR3 is TGTGCCAGCAGTTACTCGGCATACAATCAGCCCCAGCATTTT. It specifies CASSYSAYNQPQHF.

The V gene is TRBV15, the J gene TRBJ1-2; TRBD1 matches 7 bases. CDR3 length: 16 residues. Germline CDR1 is LNHNV and CDR2 is YYDKDF (reference sequence). Unmatched junction bases numbered 8, after V lost 4 bases and J lost 0 bases. The CDR3 loop is CATSTLTGEANYGYTF. As DNA, the CDR3 is TGTGCCACCAGCACTCTTACAGGGGAGGCTAACTATGGCTACACCTTC.